This is a list of T cell receptor beta chains from one sample in a study of CD8 T cells in ankylosing spondylitis. TCRdb re-analysed the 5' RACE reads in MiXCR, keeping a single row per CDR3 protein. Counted here are hundreds of thousands of distinct CDR3 sequences, less than 25% occurring once; the ten biggest clones make up about 3.7%. Sequencing was performed on blood, either unsorted or a sorted T cell fraction (not recorded which). The receptors come from a female donor with ankylosing spondylitis or in good health (not recorded which). Both conserved end residues are trimmed from each CDR3. Each record gives: V gene, CDR3 protein.

v_gene: TRBV10-3
CDR3aa: AISERLAAQETQY

v_gene: TRBV6-2/TRBV6-3
CDR3aa: ASSYHDKGDTQY

v_gene: TRBV2
CDR3aa: ASRGIWSSYEQY

v_gene: TRBV2
CDR3aa: ASSTDSFNEKLF

v_gene: TRBV11-1
CDR3aa: ASSTGTSGYADTQY

v_gene: TRBV20-1
CDR3aa: SASLAGAGEQY

v_gene: TRBV4-1
CDR3aa: ASSRTGRSSYNEQF

v_gene: TRBV19
CDR3aa: ASTLTGGMDQPQH

v_gene: TRBV4-3
CDR3aa: ASSNLYGYT

v_gene: TRBV25-1
CDR3aa: ASSETGGVEKLF

v_gene: TRBV12-3/TRBV12-4
CDR3aa: ASSQPPNEQF

v_gene: TRBV7-2
CDR3aa: ASSSPSGRVIQGSGNEQF

v_gene: TRBV10-3
CDR3aa: AISESGAGANPEQF

v_gene: TRBV4-2
CDR3aa: ASSPSEIAGSSYNEQF

v_gene: TRBV4-3
CDR3aa: ASSPGWTGRELF

v_gene: TRBV6-1
CDR3aa: ASSEGAGYQETQY

v_gene: TRBV5-6
CDR3aa: ASSVKAVFYGYT

v_gene: TRBV9
CDR3aa: ASSPRGRAEAF

v_gene: TRBV6-5
CDR3aa: ASSRSTGELF

v_gene: TRBV4-3
CDR3aa: ASSEEGARGYEQY